These 8 T cell receptor beta chains originate from one sample sequenced in a study of OX40 agonist ivuxolimab in advanced cancers. Data came from immunoSEQ multiplex PCR; TCRdb stores just in-frame clones and leaves some out. The sample lists about 73,000 clones; more than 85% were seen once. The specimen was CD4+ or CD8+ T cells sorted from blood, collected in a trial of the OX40 agonist ivuxolimab. The receptors originated from an adult with an advanced solid tumor such as melanoma, head and neck, liver or kidney cancer.

This chain uses TRBV6-5 with TRBJ1-5, with D unclear. The germline CDR1 and CDR2 sequences are MNHEY and SVGAGI. V lost 5 bases and J lost 1, with 12 bases in between. This CDR3 comprises 15 residues. The CDR3 loop is CASSPNSGSNQPQHF. The CDR3 DNA is TGTGCCAGCAGTCCAAACAGTGGAAGCAATCAGCCCCAGCATTTT.

The chain combines TRBV4-1 with TRBJ2-7; 9 nucleotides align to TRBD2. CDR1 is MGHRA, CDR2 YSYEKL, per germline. The CDR3 spans 17 residues. Losses at the gene ends were 4 bases for V and 5 bases for J; bases not matched to a gene: 15. The CDR3 DNA sequence: TGCGCCAGCAGCCCGGTTAATAGCGGGGGAGGACTTAACGAGCAGTACTTC. This codes for CASSPVNSGGGLNEQYF.

V gene TRBV7-9 combines with J gene TRBJ2-1; D unresolved. Germline V gene lookup returns CDR1 SEHNR and CDR2 FQNEAQ (reference sequence). The CDR3 totals 13 residues. The V end was cut by 3 bases, the J end by 0 bases, with 3 bases between. CDR3 DNA sequence: TGTGCCAGCAGCTTCCCCTCCTACAATGAGCAGTTCTTC. This codes for CASSFPSYNEQFF.

The J gene is TRBJ2-1, the V gene TRBV4-1; no firm D call. Germline V lookup: CDR1 MGHRA, CDR2 YSYEKL. This CDR3 region has 13 residues. V shed 0 bases and J shed 1 base, with 1 base lying between them. The CDR3 DNA is TGCGCCAGCAGCCAAGAGTCCTACAATGAGCAGTTCTTC. Encoded protein: CASSQESYNEQFF.

The chain's CDR3 is CASSPGGIAGIQETQYF. The CDR3 region has the DNA TGCGCCAGCAGCCCCGGAGGAATAGCGGGGATCCAAGAGACCCAGTACTTC. The chain uses TRBV4-1 and TRBJ2-5; 8 bases match TRBD2. Germline V gene lookup returns CDR1 MGHRA and CDR2 YSYEKL. The CDR3 length is 17 residues. V shed 4 bases, J shed 1 base, and the junction held 11 bases outside the gene matches.

The rearrangement links TRBV9 to TRBJ1-1; D might be TRBD1 (5 bases). The CDR3 consists of 13 residues. The V and J ends lost 5 bases and 4 bases respectively, with 12 bases between them. Germline V gene lookup returns CDR1 SGDLS and CDR2 YYNGEE. The CDR3 protein is CASSESGGTEAFF. CDR3 bases: TGTGCCAGCAGTGAGTCGGGGGGCACTGAAGCTTTCTTT.

The chain employs TRBV7-9 and TRBJ2-1, with D unclear. Germline-derived CDR1 and CDR2 are SEHNR and FQNEAQ (reference sequence). This CDR3 has 14 residues. Trimming removed 5 bases from V and 4 bases from J, with 12 bases in between. The CDR3 sequence: CASSGRTEYNEQFF. CDR3 coding DNA: TGTGCCAGCAGCGGACGGACGGAGTACAATGAGCAGTTCTTC.

A single count supports this clone. This chain uses TRBV30 with TRBJ2-1; a weak D match, TRBD2 (6 bases). The CDR3 loop spans 14 amino acids. V lost 5 bases and J 10 bases, leaving 21 bases between the germline ends. CDR1 and CDR2 from the germline V gene are GTSNPN and SVGIG (reference sequence). DNA of the CDR3: TGTGCCTGGGATGGGCGCGGGGCCAAAGGGGAGCAGTTCTTC. Its translation is CAWDGRGAKGEQFF.